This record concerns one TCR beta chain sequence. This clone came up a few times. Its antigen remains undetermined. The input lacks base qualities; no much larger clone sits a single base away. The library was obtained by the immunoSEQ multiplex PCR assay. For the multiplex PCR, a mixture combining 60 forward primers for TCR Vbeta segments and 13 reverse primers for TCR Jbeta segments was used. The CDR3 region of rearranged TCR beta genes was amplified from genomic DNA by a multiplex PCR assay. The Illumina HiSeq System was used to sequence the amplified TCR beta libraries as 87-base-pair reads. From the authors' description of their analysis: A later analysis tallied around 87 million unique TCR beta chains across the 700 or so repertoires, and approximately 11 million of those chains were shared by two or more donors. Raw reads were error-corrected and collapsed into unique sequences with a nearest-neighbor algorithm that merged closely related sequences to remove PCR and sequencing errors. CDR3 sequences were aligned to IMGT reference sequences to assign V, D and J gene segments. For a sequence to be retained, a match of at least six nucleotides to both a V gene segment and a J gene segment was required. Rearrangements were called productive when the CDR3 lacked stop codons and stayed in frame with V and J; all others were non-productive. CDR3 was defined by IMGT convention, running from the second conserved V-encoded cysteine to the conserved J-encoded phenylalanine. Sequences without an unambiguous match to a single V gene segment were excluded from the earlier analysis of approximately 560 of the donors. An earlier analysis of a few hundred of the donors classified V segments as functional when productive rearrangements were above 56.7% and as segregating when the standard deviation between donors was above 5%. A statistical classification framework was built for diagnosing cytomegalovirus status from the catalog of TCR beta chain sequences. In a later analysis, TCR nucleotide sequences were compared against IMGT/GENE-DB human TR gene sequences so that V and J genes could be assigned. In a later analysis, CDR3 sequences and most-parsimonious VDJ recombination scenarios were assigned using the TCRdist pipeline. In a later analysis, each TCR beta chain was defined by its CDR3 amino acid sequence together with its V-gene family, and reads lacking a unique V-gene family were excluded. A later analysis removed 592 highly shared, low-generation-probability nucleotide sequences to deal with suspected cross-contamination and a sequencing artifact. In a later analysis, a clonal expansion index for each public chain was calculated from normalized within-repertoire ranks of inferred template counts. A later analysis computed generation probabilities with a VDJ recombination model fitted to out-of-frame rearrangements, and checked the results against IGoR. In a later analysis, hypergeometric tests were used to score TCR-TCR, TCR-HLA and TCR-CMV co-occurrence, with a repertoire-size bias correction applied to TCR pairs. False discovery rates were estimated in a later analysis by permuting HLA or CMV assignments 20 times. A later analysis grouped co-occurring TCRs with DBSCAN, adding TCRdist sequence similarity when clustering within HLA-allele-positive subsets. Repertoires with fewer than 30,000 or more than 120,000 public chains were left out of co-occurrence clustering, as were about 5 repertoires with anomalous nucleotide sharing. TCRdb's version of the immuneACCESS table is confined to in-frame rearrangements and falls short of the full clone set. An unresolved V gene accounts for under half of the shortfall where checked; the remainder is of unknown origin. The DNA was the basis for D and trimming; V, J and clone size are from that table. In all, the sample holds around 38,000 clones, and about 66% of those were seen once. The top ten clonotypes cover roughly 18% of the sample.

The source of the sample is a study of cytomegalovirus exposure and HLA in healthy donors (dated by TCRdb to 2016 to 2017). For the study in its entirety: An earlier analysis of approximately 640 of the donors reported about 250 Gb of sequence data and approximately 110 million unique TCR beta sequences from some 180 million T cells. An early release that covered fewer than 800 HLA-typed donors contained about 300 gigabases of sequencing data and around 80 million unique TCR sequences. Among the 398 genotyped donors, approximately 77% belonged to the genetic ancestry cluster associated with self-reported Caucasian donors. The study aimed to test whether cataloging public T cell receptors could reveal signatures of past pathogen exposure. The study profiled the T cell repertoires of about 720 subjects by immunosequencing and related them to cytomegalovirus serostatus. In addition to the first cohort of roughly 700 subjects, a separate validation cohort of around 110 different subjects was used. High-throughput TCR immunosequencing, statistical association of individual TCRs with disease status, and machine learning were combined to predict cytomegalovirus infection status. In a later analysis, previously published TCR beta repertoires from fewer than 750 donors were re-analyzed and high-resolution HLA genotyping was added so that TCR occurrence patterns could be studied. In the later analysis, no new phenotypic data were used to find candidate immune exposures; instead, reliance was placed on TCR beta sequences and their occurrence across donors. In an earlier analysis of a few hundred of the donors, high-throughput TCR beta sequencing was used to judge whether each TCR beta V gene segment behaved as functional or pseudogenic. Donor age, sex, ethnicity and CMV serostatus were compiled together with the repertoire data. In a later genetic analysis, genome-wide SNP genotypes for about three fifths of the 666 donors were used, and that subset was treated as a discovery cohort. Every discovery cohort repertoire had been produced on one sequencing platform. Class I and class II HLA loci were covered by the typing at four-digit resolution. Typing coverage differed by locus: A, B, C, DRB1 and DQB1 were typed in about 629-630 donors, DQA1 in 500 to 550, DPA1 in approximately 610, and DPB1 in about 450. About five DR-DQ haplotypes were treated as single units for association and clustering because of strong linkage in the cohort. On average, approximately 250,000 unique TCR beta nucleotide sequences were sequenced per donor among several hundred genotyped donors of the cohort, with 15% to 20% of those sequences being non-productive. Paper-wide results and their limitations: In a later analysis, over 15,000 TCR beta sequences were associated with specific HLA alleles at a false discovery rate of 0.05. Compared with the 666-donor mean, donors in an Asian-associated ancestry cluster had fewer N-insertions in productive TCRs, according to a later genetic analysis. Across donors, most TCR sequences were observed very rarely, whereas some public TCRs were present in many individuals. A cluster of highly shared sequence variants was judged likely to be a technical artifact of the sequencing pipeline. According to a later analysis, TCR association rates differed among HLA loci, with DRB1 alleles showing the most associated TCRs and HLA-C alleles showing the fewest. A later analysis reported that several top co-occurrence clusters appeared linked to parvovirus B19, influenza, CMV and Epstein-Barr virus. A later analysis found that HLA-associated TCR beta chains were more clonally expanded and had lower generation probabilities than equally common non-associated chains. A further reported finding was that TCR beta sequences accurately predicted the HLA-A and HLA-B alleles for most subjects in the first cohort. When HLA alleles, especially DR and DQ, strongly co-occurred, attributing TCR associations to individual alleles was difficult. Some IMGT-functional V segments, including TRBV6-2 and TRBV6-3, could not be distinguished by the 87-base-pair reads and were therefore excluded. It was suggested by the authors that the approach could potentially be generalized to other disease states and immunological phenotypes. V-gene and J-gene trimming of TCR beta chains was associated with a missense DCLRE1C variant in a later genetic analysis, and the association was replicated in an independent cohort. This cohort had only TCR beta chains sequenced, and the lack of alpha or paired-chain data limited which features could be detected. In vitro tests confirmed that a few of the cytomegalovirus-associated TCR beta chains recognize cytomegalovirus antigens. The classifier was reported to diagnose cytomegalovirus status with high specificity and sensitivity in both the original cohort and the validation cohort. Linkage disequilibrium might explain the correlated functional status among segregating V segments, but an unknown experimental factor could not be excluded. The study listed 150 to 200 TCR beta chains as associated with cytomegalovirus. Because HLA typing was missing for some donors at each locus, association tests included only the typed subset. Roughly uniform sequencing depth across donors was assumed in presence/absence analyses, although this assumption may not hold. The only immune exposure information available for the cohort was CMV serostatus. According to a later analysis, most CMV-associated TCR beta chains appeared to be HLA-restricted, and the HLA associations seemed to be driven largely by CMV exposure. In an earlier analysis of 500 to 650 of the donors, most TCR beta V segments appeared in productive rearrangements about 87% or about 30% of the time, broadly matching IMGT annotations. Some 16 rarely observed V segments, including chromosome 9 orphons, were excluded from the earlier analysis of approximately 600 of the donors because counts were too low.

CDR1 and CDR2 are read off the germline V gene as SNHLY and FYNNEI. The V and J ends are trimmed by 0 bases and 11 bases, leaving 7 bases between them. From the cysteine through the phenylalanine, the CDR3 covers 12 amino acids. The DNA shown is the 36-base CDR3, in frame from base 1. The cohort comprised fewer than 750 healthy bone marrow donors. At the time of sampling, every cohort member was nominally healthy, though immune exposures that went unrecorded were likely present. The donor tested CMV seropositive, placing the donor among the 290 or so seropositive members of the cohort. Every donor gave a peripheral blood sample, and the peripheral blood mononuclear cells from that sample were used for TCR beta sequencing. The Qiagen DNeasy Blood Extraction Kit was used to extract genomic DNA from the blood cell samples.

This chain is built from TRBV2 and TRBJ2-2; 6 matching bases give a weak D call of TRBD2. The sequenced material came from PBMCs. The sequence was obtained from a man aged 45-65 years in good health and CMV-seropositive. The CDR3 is CASSEARGELFF. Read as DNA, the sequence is TGTGCCAGCAGTGAAGCGCGGGGAGAGCTGTTTTTT. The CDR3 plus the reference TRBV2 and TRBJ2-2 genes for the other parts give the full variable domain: EPEVTQTPSHQVTQMGQEVILRCVPISNHLYFYWYRQILGQKVEFLVSFYNNEISEKSEIFDDQFSVERPDGSNFTLKIRSTKLEDSAMYFCASSEARGELFFGEGSRLTVL.